This TCR beta chain was observed in a study of blood T cell repertoires in COVID-19. Study as a whole: PBMCs, B-cell-depleted T cells, or T cells were the source of the cDNA or gDNA that made up the material.

The CDR3 runs 13 residues. The V gene end was trimmed by 6 bases and the J gene end by 4 bases; junction bases not matched to a gene: 4. Germline-derived CDR1 and CDR2 are MNHNY and SVGAGI (reference sequence). Assay used: immunoSEQ multiplex PCR; TCRdb lists only in-frame clones, some missing. The sample shows fewer than 100,000 clones, over 75% of them seen only once. The sample was peripheral blood. J is TRBJ1-1 and V is TRBV6-6; 8 bases line up with TRBD1. This TCR derives from a human donor in a cohort sampled during active COVID-19. The CDR3 spells CASRTGVSTEAFF. The CDR3, as DNA: TGTGCCAGCAGGACAGGGGTGAGCACTGAAGCTTTCTTT.